The 21 T cell receptor beta chains given below trace back to one sample, sequenced in a study of blood T cell repertoires in COVID-19. Some clones are missing from TCRdb's copy, which holds only in-frame ones; the method was immunoSEQ multiplex PCR. The repertoire has about 58,000 clones, around 83% of them found once; the top ten carry roughly 16%. The specimen was peripheral blood. These receptors were collected from a human donor in a cohort sampled during active COVID-19.

The V and J genes are TRBV6-5 and TRBJ1-2, with D perhaps matching TRBD1 (5 bases). V gave up 6 bases and J gave up 3 bases, with 17 bases separating them. Germline assignment: CDR1 MNHEY and CDR2 SVGAGI. This CDR3 is 15 amino acids long. CDR3 sequence reads: CASRRLRPGDYGYTF. In nucleotides, the CDR3 is TGTGCCAGCAGACGACTCCGGCCGGGGGACTATGGCTACACCTTC.

This sequence joins TRBV6-5 and TRBJ2-1; 7 nucleotides match TRBD1. Germline assignment: CDR1 MNHEY and CDR2 SVGAGI. This CDR3 contains 16 residues. V dropped 4 bases and J dropped 0; count of bases not matched to a gene: 6. The CDR3 here is CASSSTGDRSYNEQFF. In DNA form, the CDR3 reads TGTGCCAGCAGTTCCACAGGGGATCGCTCCTACAATGAGCAGTTCTTC.

This clone was seen only once. The chain has TRBV7-9 and TRBJ1-2; no clear D gene. Germline V gene data show CDR1 as SEHNR and CDR2 as FQNEAQ (reference sequence). The CDR3 is 14 amino acids. The V end lost 1 base, the J end lost 1 base, and 7 bases lay between the germline ends. The CDR3 coding sequence is TGTGCCAGCAGCTTAGACAGCTTTAACTATGGCTACACCTTC. As protein: CASSLDSFNYGYTF.

This sequence joins TRBV6-5 and TRBJ1-5; D unresolved. Deletions cut 6 bases from V and 0 bases from J, with 9 bases between. CDR1 and CDR2 (germline): MNHEY, SVGAGI. This CDR3 comprises 14 residues. CDR3 residues: CASRTDYSNQPQHF. In DNA form, the CDR3 reads TGTGCCAGCAGGACTGATTATAGCAATCAGCCCCAGCATTTT.

V is TRBV7-9 and J is TRBJ2-7, with 8 bases fitting TRBD1. The germline V gene has CDR1 SEHNR and CDR2 FQNEAQ (reference sequence). With 2 bases clipped from V and 7 bases from J, the junction kept 10 bases outside the gene matches. This CDR3 is built from 15 residues. CDR3 in amino acids: CASSLPGQVREEQYF. CDR3 sequence (DNA): TGTGCCAGCAGCTTACCGGGACAGGTACGTGAAGAGCAGTACTTC. Full variable domain (remainder filled in from reference TRBV7-9 and TRBJ2-7): DTGVSQNPRHKITKRGQNVTFRCDPISEHNRLYWYRQTLGQGPEFLTYFQNEAQLEKSRLLSDRFSAERPKGSFSTLEIQRTEQGDSAMYLCASSLPGQVREEQYFGPGTRLTVT.

V is TRBV30 and J is TRBJ2-1; D uncertain. V was pared by 5 bases and J by 4 bases, with 9 bases between. Per germline, CDR1 GTSNPN and CDR2 SVGIG (reference sequence). This CDR3 has 12 residues. The chain's CDR3 is CAWHADYNEQFF. CDR3 nucleotides: TGTGCCTGGCATGCAGATTACAATGAGCAGTTCTTC.

This sequence joins TRBV5-6 and TRBJ2-2, with TRBD1 matching over 9 bases. CDR3 length equals 16 residues. V was pared by 2 bases and J by 3 bases, with 5 bases of the junction left unmatched. Germline V gives CDR1 SGHDT, CDR2 YYEEEE. The CDR3 nucleotides read TGTGCCAGCAGCTTTGTACAGGGGGCCGACACCGGGGAGCTGTTTTTT. Translation: CASSFVQGADTGELFF.

The gene calls are TRBV2 and TRBJ2-7, with 10 positions matching TRBD1. The CDR3 length is 17 residues. J lost 0 bases, V lost 4 bases, and 9 bases had no gene match. Germline loops: CDR1 SNHLY, CDR2 FYNNEI. The CDR3 spells CASSGGGTGETSYEQYF. The CDR3 DNA sequence: TGTGCCAGCAGTGGAGGGGGGACAGGGGAAACCTCCTACGAGCAGTACTTC.

The J gene is TRBJ2-7, the V gene TRBV5-1; D is perhaps TRBD2 (6 bases). There are 14 residues in the CDR3. Trimming cost V 3 bases and J 9 bases, with 19 bases left between them. Germline V gives CDR1 SGHRS, CDR2 YFSETQ. The CDR3 DNA is TGCGCCAGCAGCTCCCGGGAAGGGGACTCTGGGCAGTACTTC. Protein: CASSSREGDSGQYF.

This rearrangement joins TRBV28 to TRBJ2-4; 11 nucleotides agree with TRBD1. CDR1 is MDHEN and CDR2 is SYDVKM in the germline V gene. The CDR3 loop spans 15 amino acids. Trimming at V came to 6 bases and at J to 4 bases, leaving 5 bases not matched to a gene. CDR3 nucleotide sequence: TGTGCCAGCAGCGGACAGGGGGCATTTAAAAACATTCAGTACTTC. Translated: CASSGQGAFKNIQYF.

This clone has only one observation. The V gene is TRBV12-5, the J gene TRBJ2-1; 8 bases are shared with TRBD2. The junction had 10 bases not matched to a gene; V was cut back by 6 bases and J by 0 bases. The CDR3 is made up of 17 amino acids. The germline V gene has CDR1 LGHNT and CDR2 FRNRAP. In DNA, the CDR3 is TGTGCTAGTGGGCGTCGGGGGGGCCTGGGCTCCTACAATGAGCAGTTCTTC. This translates into CASGRRGGLGSYNEQFF.

V is TRBV25-1 and J is TRBJ2-7; TRBD1 aligns across 8 bases. The CDR3 extends over 13 amino acids. V lost 5 bases to trimming and J lost 6 bases; unmatched junction nucleotides: 6. Looked up from germline, CDR1 is MGHDK and CDR2 is SYGVNS. This chain's CDR3 is CASSRTGSVEQYF. As DNA, the CDR3 is TGTGCCAGCAGTAGGACAGGGAGCGTCGAGCAGTACTTC.

This clone is a singleton in its sample. This chain connects TRBV6-1 to TRBJ1-6, with 7 positions matching TRBD1. J gave up 9 bases and V 1 base, and 3 bases lay outside the gene matches. Germline loops: CDR1 MNHNS, CDR2 SASEGT. The CDR3 sequence is 14 residues long. CDR3 DNA: TGTGCCAGCAGTGAAGGCTACAGGGGTTCACCCCTCCACTTT. This gives the protein CASSEGYRGSPLHF.

The gene calls are TRBV9 and TRBJ1-6; tentative D call: TRBD1 (6 bases). The germline V and J ends were trimmed by 3 bases and 5 bases, with 6 bases remaining between them. This CDR3 is built from 13 residues. Germline V gene data show CDR1 as SGDLS and CDR2 as YYNGEE. CDR3 sequence reads: CASSGDNNSPLHF. CDR3 DNA sequence: TGTGCCAGCAGCGGGGACAATAATTCACCCCTCCACTTT.

This clone was recorded a few times. V gene TRBV19 combines with J gene TRBJ2-7; D call uncertain. The V end lost 4 bases, the J end lost 0 bases, and 13 bases lay between the germline ends. CDR3 length: 15 amino acids. Germline lookup yields CDR1 LNHDA and CDR2 SQIVND (reference sequence). The CDR3 DNA reads TGTGCCAGTAGTAGGTACCTATGGAGCTCCTACGAGCAGTACTTC. Protein sequence: CASSRYLWSSYEQYF.

The gene calls are TRBV5-1 and TRBJ2-5; a possible D gene is TRBD2 (6 bases). CDR3 length: 12 residues. Trimming cost V 2 bases and J 4 bases, with 6 bases left between them. From germline, CDR1 is SGHRS and CDR2 YFSETQ. This CDR3 is CASSFGGETQYF. Written as DNA, the CDR3 is TGCGCCAGCAGCTTCGGGGGAGAGACCCAGTACTTC.

This chain joins TRBV5-1 and TRBJ1-1; D remains unclear. Trimming took 5 bases from V and 2 from J, leaving 10 bases between them. CDR3 length equals 13 residues. The germline V gene has CDR1 SGHRS and CDR2 YFSETQ. Written as DNA, the CDR3 is TGCGCCAGCAGTACTACCTCAAACACTGAAGCTTTCTTT. Translation: CASSTTSNTEAFF.

The CDR3 loop is CASSIGASGLYEQYF. DNA of the CDR3: TGTGCCAGTAGTATAGGGGCTAGCGGACTCTACGAGCAGTACTTC. The rearrangement joins TRBV19 to TRBJ2-7; 7 nucleotides agree with TRBD2. The CDR3 runs to 15 residues. After removal of 1 base from V and 3 bases from J, the junction contained 6 bases not matched to a gene. In germline, CDR1 is LNHDA, CDR2 SQIVND (reference sequence).

The chain couples TRBV28 to TRBJ2-7, with 12 positions matching TRBD1. The CDR3 runs 18 residues. V shed 4 bases and J 4 bases; nucleotides not matched to a gene: 14. Per germline, CDR1 MDHEN and CDR2 SYDVKM. The CDR3 coding sequence is TGTGCCAGCAGTTCGACTCCCGGGACAGGGGGCGCCGGGTACGAGCAGTACTTC. Encoded protein: CASSSTPGTGGAGYEQYF.

This chain connects TRBV6-6 to TRBJ1-2; D is undetermined. CDR1 and CDR2 from the germline V gene are MNHNY and SVGAGI (reference sequence). This CDR3 is built from 14 residues. V gave up 5 bases and J gave up 2 bases, with 12 bases separating them. In DNA, the CDR3 is TGTGCCAGCAGTGCGGGAAGTAGAAACTATGGCTACACCTTC. The encoded protein is CASSAGSRNYGYTF.

The chain is built from TRBV5-1 and TRBJ2-1; possible D gene TRBD2, 6 bases. The CDR3 is made up of 16 amino acids. CDR1 is SGHRS and CDR2 is YFSETQ in the germline V gene. V dropped 4 bases and J dropped 2 bases, with 16 bases sitting between them. Written as DNA, the CDR3 is TGCGCCAGCAGCCCCACTCTCGGGGGAACCTACAATGAGCAGTTCTTC. As protein: CASSPTLGGTYNEQFF.